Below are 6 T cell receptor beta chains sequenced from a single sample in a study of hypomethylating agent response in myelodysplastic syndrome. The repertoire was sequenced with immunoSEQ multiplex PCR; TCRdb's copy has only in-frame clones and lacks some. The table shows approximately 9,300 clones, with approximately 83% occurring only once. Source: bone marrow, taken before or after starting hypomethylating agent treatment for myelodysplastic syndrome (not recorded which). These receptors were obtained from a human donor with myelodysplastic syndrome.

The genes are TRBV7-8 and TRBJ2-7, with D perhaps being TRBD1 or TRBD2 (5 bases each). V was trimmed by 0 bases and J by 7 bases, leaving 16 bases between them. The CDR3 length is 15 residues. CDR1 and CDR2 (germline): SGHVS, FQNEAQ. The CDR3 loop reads CASSLAGQGSGEQYF. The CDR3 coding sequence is TGTGCCAGCAGCTTAGCAGGGCAGGGTTCGGGGGAGCAGTACTTC.

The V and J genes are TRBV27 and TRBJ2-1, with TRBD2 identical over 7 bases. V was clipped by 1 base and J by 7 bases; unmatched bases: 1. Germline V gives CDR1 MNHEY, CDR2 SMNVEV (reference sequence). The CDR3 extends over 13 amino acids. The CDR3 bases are TGTGCCAGCAGTTTATGGCGGGGGAATGAGCAGTTCTTC. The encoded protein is CASSLWRGNEQFF.

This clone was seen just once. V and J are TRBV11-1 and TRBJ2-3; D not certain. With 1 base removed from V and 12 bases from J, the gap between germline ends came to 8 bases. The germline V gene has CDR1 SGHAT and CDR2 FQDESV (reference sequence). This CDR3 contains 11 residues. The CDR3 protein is CASSLGASQYF. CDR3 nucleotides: TGTGCCAGCAGCTTAGGCGCTAGTCAGTATTTT.

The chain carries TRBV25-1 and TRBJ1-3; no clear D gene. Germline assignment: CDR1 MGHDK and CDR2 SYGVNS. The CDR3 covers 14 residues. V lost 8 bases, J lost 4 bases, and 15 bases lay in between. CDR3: CASGEAGSGNTIYF. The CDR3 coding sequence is TGTGCCAGCGGCGAGGCCGGGTCGGGAAACACCATATATTTT.

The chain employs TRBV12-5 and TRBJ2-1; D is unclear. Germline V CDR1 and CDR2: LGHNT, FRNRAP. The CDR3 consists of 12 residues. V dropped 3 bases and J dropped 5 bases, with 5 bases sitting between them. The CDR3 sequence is CASGFGNNEQFF. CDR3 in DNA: TGTGCTAGTGGTTTTGGAAACAATGAGCAGTTCTTC.

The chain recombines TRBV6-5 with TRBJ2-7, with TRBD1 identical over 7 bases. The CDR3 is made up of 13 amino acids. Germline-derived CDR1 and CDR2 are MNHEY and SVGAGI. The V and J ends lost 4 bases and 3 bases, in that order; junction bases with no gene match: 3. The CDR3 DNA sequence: TGTGCCAGCAGTTTGGGACAGAGCTACGAGCAGTACTTC. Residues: CASSLGQSYEQYF.